This T cell receptor beta chain originates from a study of beta chain features in type 1 diabetes (dated by TCRdb to 2017 to 2018). General notes on the study: Mean age, gender distribution, total cell number and subset yield were not different between patients and healthy donors. Regulatory and stem cell-like memory subsets were obtained from only 8 patients and about eight healthy donors, while naive and central memory subsets were obtained from all 28 donors. A total of roughly 100 million sorted cells were examined across all samples, and the number of cells per subset was strongly correlated with RNA yield. In the study, recently diagnosed type 1 diabetes patients and matched healthy donors were compared on the TCRB repertoires of their sorted circulating CD4+ T cell subsets.

The High Capacity cDNA Reverse Transcription Kit was used to reverse transcribe all of the isolated RNA, meaning that expressed TCRB transcripts were what got sequenced. Deep immunoSEQ sequencing was applied to naive, central memory and regulatory T cell samples, giving an average of about 3.4 million total reads per sample. Sorted cells were lysed in RLT buffer and RNA was extracted with DNase-treated RNeasy Micro or Mini kits, depending on cell number. To prevent cross-contamination, every cell subset was processed on its own, while patient and healthy donor samples were processed together. The immunoSEQ multiplex PCR was used to amplify TCRB sequences from cDNA, generating 87-bp fragments that spanned the CDR3 region. The amplicons were sequenced using the Illumina HiSeq platform. In the paper's pipeline: Synthetic template baselines were used to correct PCR bias computationally, reads within Hamming distance 2 were collapsed, and singletons that could not be merged were discarded. Reads were aligned to IMGT to assign V, D and J genes, CDR3 length, and insertions or deletions at six rearrangement sites. Clonotype counts were normalized to sorted cell number within each subset before computing true diversity and Gini coefficients with the tcR R package. The overlap coefficient, calculated on TCRB nucleotide sequences, was used to measure repertoire sharing. Out-of-frame TCRB sequences from naive cells were analyzed to stand in for the pre-selection repertoire. TCRdb stores this immuneACCESS table with in-frame sequences only. Part of the clones is absent; in the studies checked, under half of the shortfall reflects unresolved V genes, and no reason is known for the rest. The DNA gave D and trimming, while V, J and clone size come from that table. A total of about 340,000 clones appear in this sample, 13% of them only once. Of the sample, 0.015% is held by the ten largest clones.

Study-wide findings and limitations: PCR might favor shorter templates, but patient and control samples were amplified and corrected together, so any skew would affect both groups equally. HLA sub-analyses involved small numbers of individuals, so any influence of HLA type on TCRB rearrangement remained unresolved. In all four CD4+ subsets, TCRB CDR3 length was moderately but significantly shorter in type 1 diabetes patients. Fewer insertions and more nucleotide deletions at VDJ recombination sites were observed in patients with type 1 diabetes, implying thymic rearrangement abnormalities. Sequencing cDNA rather than genomic DNA could over-represent highly expressing activated cells, although activation and CD3 levels did not differ between groups. Naive, central memory and regulatory TCRB repertoires appeared to be more alike among patients than among healthy donors.

This clone occurred a few times. The specificity of this receptor is unknown. No clone much larger than this one lies a single base away; base qualities are absent. The V and J ends are trimmed by 4 bases and 7 bases, leaving 17 bases between them. Sequences SGHNT (CDR1) and YYREEE (CDR2) are obtained from the germline V gene (reference sequence). From the cysteine up to the phenylalanine, the CDR3 has a length of 15 residues. The read is trimmed to its CDR3 DNA, 45 bases read in frame from base 1. Each donor gave one peripheral blood draw, averaging about 100 mL, which was collected into heparinised tubes. Using a panel that included CD45RO, CCR7, CD25, CD127, CD95 and CD27, naive, central memory, regulatory and stem cell-like memory CD4+ T cells were sorted on a BD FACSAria II. Every sorted population had a purity above 95%. Right away, PBMCs were isolated by Lymphoprep density gradient centrifugation and were stained directly, with no culture step. So that batch effects would be minimized, each experiment stained and sorted samples in pairs, pairing one healthy donor with one patient.

The TCR was taken from a woman aged 18-30 years with type 1 diabetes. The sequenced sample consisted of naive CD4+ T cells from blood. The cell subset or site label for this specimen denotes: true naive CD4+ T cells. The chain uses TRBV5-4 and TRBJ1-4; the D segment could be TRBD1, given 6 matching bases. CDR3 protein: CASSTGQPWTEKLFF. In nucleotide form, the sequence is TGTGCCAGCAGCACTGGACAGCCTTGGACTGAAAAACTGTTTTTT.